Given below is one T cell receptor (beta chain) in context. The sample comes from a study of blood T cell repertoires in COVID-19. Here immunoSEQ multiplex PCR was the method, and the copy in TCRdb shows in-frame clones only, minus some. The sample contains under 500,000 clones, 85% to 90% of which appear only once. The CDR3 consists of 15 residues. V was shortened by 4 bases and J by 4 bases, with 16 bases between the two germline ends. Germline V CDR1 and CDR2: LNHDA, SQIVND (reference sequence). The genes are TRBV19 and TRBJ2-5, with D possibly being TRBD2 (6 bases). Source material: PBMCs or T cells enriched from blood (not recorded which). The sequence was collected from a young man who had recovered from COVID-19. The CDR3 sequence is CASSTRDSGAETQYF. CDR3 DNA: TGTGCCAGTAGTACCCGGGACTCCGGGGCAGAGACCCAGTACTTC.